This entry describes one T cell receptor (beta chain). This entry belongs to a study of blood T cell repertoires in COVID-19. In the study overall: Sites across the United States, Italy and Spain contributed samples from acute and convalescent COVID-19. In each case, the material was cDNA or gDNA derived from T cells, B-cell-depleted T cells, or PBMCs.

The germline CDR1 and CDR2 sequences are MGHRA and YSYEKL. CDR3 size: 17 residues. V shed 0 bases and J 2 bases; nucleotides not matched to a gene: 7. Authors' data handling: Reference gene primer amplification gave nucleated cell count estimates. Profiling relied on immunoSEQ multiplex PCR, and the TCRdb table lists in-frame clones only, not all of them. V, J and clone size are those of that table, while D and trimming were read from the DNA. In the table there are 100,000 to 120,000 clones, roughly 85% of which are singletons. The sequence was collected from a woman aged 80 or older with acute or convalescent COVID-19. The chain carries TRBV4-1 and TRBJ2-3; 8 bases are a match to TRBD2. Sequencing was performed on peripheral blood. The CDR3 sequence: CASSQDRGGTLTDTQYF. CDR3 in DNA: TGCGCCAGCAGCCAAGATCGGGGGGGCACACTCACAGATACGCAGTATTTT.